The present T cell receptor beta chain was sequenced within a study of human T cells and chemical hapten exposure. Turning to the study itself: Variability of per-sample TCR yields stemmed mainly from small differences in pooled library volume.

Time point in this sample: healthy volunteer bleed at 6 weeks. Unseparated into fractions, whole blood served as the source from which total RNA was extracted. Whole-study results and caveats: Sensitizing to DPC left TCRs with a frequency above 1 in 1000 unaltered.

The germline V gene encodes CDR1 MNHEY and CDR2 SVGAGI. The CDR3 has 13 residues. With V trimmed by 5 bases and J by 6 bases, 7 bases remained unmatched. Individual cDNA molecules received unique molecular identifiers in the library. One entry per CDR3 protein, called by TCRdb with MiXCR from the RACE reads. Of some 77,000 distinct CDR3 sequences in the sample, around 9.4% were seen once. This clonotype was counted ten times or more. What it binds is not known. Sequencing used whole blood. The genes are TRBV6-5 and TRBJ2-7; TRBD1 aligns across 7 bases. This clonotype originated in a female donor in good health. Some clones in this sample may be carry-over from other donors' samples. As DNA, the CDR3 is TGTGCCAGCAGTACCGAGACAGGGACCGAGCAGTACTTC. Encoded protein: CASSTETGTEQYF.